The clone carrying this T cell receptor beta chain came up a few times. Antigen: not known. The germline gives CDR1 SGHTA, CDR2 FQGNSA. The CDR3 spans 20 residues. V was pared by 2 bases and J by 6 bases, with 16 bases of the junction left unmatched. Documented time point: persistent/refractory GD, antithyroid drugs over 5 years with positive TRAb. Generation of the TCR library employed RNA extracted from PBMCs. With EDTA tubes as the receptacles, about 9.2 milliliters of peripheral blood were drawn. This sample is drawn from a study of regulatory T cells in long-lasting Graves disease. Turning to the study itself: More than 5 years of antithyroid drugs with positive TSH receptor antibodies defined persistent Graves' disease. Study-wide results and caveats: Having few samples may have compromised the accuracy.

Combining iRepertoire HTBI primers with Arm-PCR of CDR3 regions, the authors built TCR beta libraries. One entry per CDR3 protein, called by TCRdb with MiXCR from the multiplex PCR reads. The sample records about 290,000 distinct CDR3 sequences, 20% to 25% being singletons. The TCR originated in a female donor with Graves disease. Sample: peripheral blood mononuclear cells (PBMCs), taken when the disease was refractory, from a patient treated with antithyroid drugs. The chain links TRBV7-2 to TRBJ2-2; 12 bases are a match to TRBD2. The CDR3 DNA reads as TGTGCCAGCAGCTTACTTCCTAGCGGGAGGGCCATCCGATTAGCCGGGGAGCTGTTTTTT. Amino acids: CASSLLPSGRAIRLAGELFF.